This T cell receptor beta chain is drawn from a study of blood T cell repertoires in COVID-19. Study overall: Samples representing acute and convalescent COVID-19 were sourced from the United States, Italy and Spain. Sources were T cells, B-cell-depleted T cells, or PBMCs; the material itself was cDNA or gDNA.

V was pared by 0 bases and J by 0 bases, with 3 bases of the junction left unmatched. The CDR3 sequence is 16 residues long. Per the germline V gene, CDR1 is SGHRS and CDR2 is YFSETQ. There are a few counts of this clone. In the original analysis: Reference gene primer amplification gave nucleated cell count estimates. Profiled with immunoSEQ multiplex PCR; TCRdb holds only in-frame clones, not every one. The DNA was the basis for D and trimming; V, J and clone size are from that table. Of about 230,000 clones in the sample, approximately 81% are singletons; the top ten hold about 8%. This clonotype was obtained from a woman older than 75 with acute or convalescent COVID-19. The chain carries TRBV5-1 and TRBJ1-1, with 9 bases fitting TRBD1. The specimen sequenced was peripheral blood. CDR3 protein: CASSLDGTGLNTEAFF. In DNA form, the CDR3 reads TGCGCCAGCAGCTTGGATGGGACAGGGCTGAACACTGAAGCTTTCTTT.